A selection of T cell receptor beta chains follows, all from one sample in a study of T cell changes during pregnancy in multiple sclerosis. The protocol was immunoSEQ multiplex PCR, while the TCRdb copy is restricted to in-frame clones and leaves out a portion. The table lists 100,000 or so clones, 85% to 95% of them singletons, with about 0.9% in the top ten. The sample was peripheral blood, taken before pregnancy. The origin of the receptors is a female donor with multiple sclerosis, enrolled in a pregnancy study. Each CDR3 is given with its conserved first and last residue. The D gene is left open where the match is weak. Clone size is shown for a subset of rows, as once, few, many or a class of expanded clone.

13	-	TRBJ2-7	TRBD1	TRBV2	TGTGCCAGCATTTGGACAGGGGCCTACGAGCAGTACTTC	CASIWTGAYEQYF
11	-	TRBJ2-7	TRBD1	TRBV20-1	TGCAGTGCGGCTGACAGGGTCGAGCAGTACTTC	CSAADRVEQYF
15	-	TRBJ2-3	TRBD2	TRBV11-2	TGTGCCAGCAGCTTAGTTGCGGGAGCAGGAGATACGCAGTATTTT	CASSLVAGAGDTQYF
13	once	TRBJ2-7	TRBD1	TRBV19	TGTGCCAGTAGAAGGACAGGGGGGTACGAGCAGTACTTC	CASRRTGGYEQYF
14	-	TRBJ2-5	-	TRBV27	TGTGCCAGCAGTTTCGACAGGTTCCAAGAGACCCAGTACTTC	CASSFDRFQETQYF
17	-	TRBJ2-7	-	TRBV28	TGTGCCAGCAGTTTCATCCCCCAGGGAAGGGGGTCCAACGAGCAGTACTTC	CASSFIPQGRGSNEQYF
14	-	TRBJ1-5	TRBD1	TRBV19	TGTGCCAGTAGTATCGGACAGGGGATATCGACCCAGCATTTT	CASSIGQGISTQHF
14	-	TRBJ2-7	-	TRBV11-2	TGTGCCAGCAGCTTCAGCGGAGCGACCTACGAGCAGTACTTC	CASSFSGATYEQYF
14	-	TRBJ1-1	-	TRBV27	TGTGCCAGCATCCCCCGGCAGGGGCACACTGAAGCTTTCTTT	CASIPRQGHTEAFF
12	once	TRBJ2-1	-	TRBV5-1	TGCGCCAGCAGTCGACCACAGGATAAGCAGTTCTTC	CASSRPQDKQFF
14	-	TRBJ1-1	-	TRBV19	TGTGCCAGTAGTGTTGTCGGGGAGACCACTGAAGCTTTCTTT	CASSVVGETTEAFF
12	-	TRBJ2-7	TRBD1	TRBV18	TGTGCCAGCTCGGGACAGGGCTACGAGCAGTACTTC	CASSGQGYEQYF
16	-	TRBJ2-1	-	TRBV5-1	TGCGCCAGCAGCCCCTCGGGGGGCGGGACCTACAATGAGCAGTTCTTC	CASSPSGGGTYNEQFF
14	-	TRBJ2-7	-	TRBV9	TGTGCCAGCAGCGAGCTAGCGTCTAGCTACGAGCAGTACTTC	CASSELASSYEQYF
14	once	TRBJ2-7	TRBD1	TRBV18	TGTGCCAGCTTACCCGGGACAGGGTTGGACGAGCAGTACTTC	CASLPGTGLDEQYF
12	few	TRBJ1-5	-	TRBV4-2	TGTGCCAGCAGCCTGGCAGGCCAGCCCCAGCATTTT	CASSLAGQPQHF
14	-	TRBJ2-1	-	TRBV28	TGTGCCAGCAGTTTATACCGGACAGTTACTGAGCAGTTCTTC	CASSLYRTVTEQFF
13	-	TRBJ1-1	-	TRBV28	TGTGCCAGCAGGCCCGGGGGTTGGACTGAAGCTTTCTTT	CASRPGGWTEAFF
15	-	TRBJ2-7	TRBD2	TRBV6-1	TGTGCCAGCCCATTCCGGGACTCCCCGGGAGGCGAGCAGTACTTC	CASPFRDSPGGEQYF
15	-	TRBJ1-2	-	TRBV29-1	TGCAGCGTTTGGCCCGGGGGTACGGATAACTATGGCTACACCTTC	CSVWPGGTDNYGYTF
14	-	TRBJ1-2	TRBD1	TRBV5-1	TGCGCCAGCAGCCTACTGACAGGGTGGGATGGCTACACCTTC	CASSLLTGWDGYTF
14	-	TRBJ2-5	-	TRBV25-1	TGTGCCAGCAGTATCGGTGGGGCTCAAGAGACCCAGTACTTC	CASSIGGAQETQYF
12	-	TRBJ1-4	-	TRBV7-9	TGTGCCAGCACTTCGTCTGATGAAAAACTGTTTTTT	CASTSSDEKLFF
15	-	TRBJ2-7	TRBD1	TRBV4-2	TGTGCCAGCAGCCGCGTCCCGGGACAGGGTAACGAGCAGTACTTC	CASSRVPGQGNEQYF
12	-	TRBJ2-1	-	TRBV7-8	TGTGCCAGCAGCCTAAGTTACAATGAGCAGTTCTTC	CASSLSYNEQFF
14	-	TRBJ2-5	-	TRBV4-2	TGTGCCAGCAGCCAAGATGCCATACAGGAGACCCAGTACTTC	CASSQDAIQETQYF
15	-	TRBJ1-2	-	TRBV11-2	TGTGCCAGCAGCTTAGTAGGGGCCAGAGGCTATGGCTACACCTTC	CASSLVGARGYGYTF
15	-	TRBJ1-2	-	TRBV28	TGTGCCAGCAGTTTGGGGGGAGGAGGGAACTATGGCTACACCTTC	CASSLGGGGNYGYTF
15	-	TRBJ2-1	TRBD1	TRBV5-1	TGCGCCAGCAGCTCGACAGGGGGCGCCTACAATGAGCAGTTCTTC	CASSSTGGAYNEQFF
11	-	TRBJ2-7	-	TRBV7-9	TGTGCCAGCAGCCTAAACCACGAGCAGTACTTC	CASSLNHEQYF
13	-	TRBJ1-1	-	TRBV4-3	TGCGCCAGCAGCCGGGCGTTGAACACTGAAGCTTTCTTT	CASSRALNTEAFF
15	-	TRBJ2-2	TRBD1	TRBV5-4	TGTGCCAGCAGCTCGCGGACAGGGGAAGGGGGGGAGCTGTTTTTT	CASSSRTGEGGELFF
13	-	TRBJ2-1	-	TRBV28	TGTGCCAGCAGTTTCCCCGTAGCCGATGAGCAGTTCTTC	CASSFPVADEQFF
13	few	TRBJ1-2	TRBD1	TRBV19	TGTGCCAGTAGTAGGGACAGGATCTATGGCTACACCTTC	CASSRDRIYGYTF
16	-	TRBJ2-3	TRBD2	TRBV6-4	TGTGCCAGCAGTGAGGAACTTAGCGGGACTTCGGATACGCAGTATTTT	CASSEELSGTSDTQYF
14	-	TRBJ2-7	TRBD1	TRBV19	TGTGCCAGTAGTATGAGGACAGGGTCCTACGAGCAGTACTTC	CASSMRTGSYEQYF
14	-	TRBJ2-7	TRBD1	TRBV29-1	TGCAGCGTTGCAGGGGGCGCGGATAGTTACGAGCAGTACTTC	CSVAGGADSYEQYF